The next 14 T cell receptor beta chains were all read from a single sample in a study of blood T cell repertoires in COVID-19 (dated by TCRdb to the early 2020s). Library prep was done by the immunoSEQ multiplex PCR assay. TCRdb's version of the immuneACCESS table is confined to in-frame rearrangements and falls short of the full clone set. An unresolved V gene accounts for under half of the shortfall where checked; the remainder is of unknown origin. This sample is represented by a few hundred thousand clones; around 88% of them were singletons. The ten largest clones represent roughly 1.6% of the sample. The material sequenced was peripheral blood. The origin of the receptors is a woman aged 50 to 60 with acute or convalescent COVID-19.

V usage is TRBV2 and J usage is TRBJ1-1, with D uncertain. Trimming removed 10 bases at V and 4 bases at J, with 22 bases between. CDR1 is SNHLY, CDR2 FYNNEI, per germline. The CDR3 covers 15 residues. CDR3: CATLLEAWRGTEAFF. The DNA of the CDR3 is TGTGCCACCCTACTCGAGGCTTGGCGGGGCACTGAAGCTTTCTTT.

The V gene is TRBV5-4, the J gene TRBJ2-1; no reliable D call. CDR3 length: 11 residues. Trimming shortened V by 2 bases and J by 9 bases, and 6 bases separated the two germline ends. Germline loops: CDR1 SGHNT, CDR2 YYREEE (reference sequence). The CDR3 DNA is TGTGCCAGCAGCTTTCTGAGTGAGCAGTTCTTC. Translating gives CASSFLSEQFF.

In this sample, this clone turned up a few times. The V gene is TRBV7-3, the J gene TRBJ1-6; D ambiguous. The CDR3 is 13 amino acids. The V end lost 9 bases, the J end lost 7 bases, and 13 bases lay between the germline ends. Germline CDR1 reads SGHTA; CDR2 reads FQGTGA. The CDR3 nucleotides read TGTGCCAGTAGGGAGGATGCAAATTCACCCCTCCACTTT. Amino acids: CASREDANSPLHF. The full variable domain, with the rest looked up from reference TRBV7-3 and TRBJ1-6, is GAGVSQTPSNKVTEKGKYVELRCDPISGHTALYWYRQSLGQGPEFLIYFQGTGAADDSGLPNDRFFAVRPEGSVSTLKIQRTERGDSAVYLCASREDANSPLHFGNGTRLTVT.

DNA of the CDR3: TGTGCCAGCAGTACCTCGACAGGAGCCTGGGAGCAGTACTTC. As protein: CASSTSTGAWEQYF. The rearrangement joins TRBV25-1 to TRBJ2-7, with D perhaps matching TRBD1 (6 bases). Trimming pared 5 bases from V and 7 bases from J, leaving 18 bases between. Germline CDR1 is MGHDK and CDR2 is SYGVNS. CDR3 length: 14 residues.

J is TRBJ1-2 and V is TRBV7-3, with a possible D match to TRBD1 (6 bases). CDR3 size: 12 residues. Germline assignment: CDR1 SGHTA and CDR2 FQGTGA. V lost 3 bases and J 6 bases, leaving 8 bases between the germline ends. The CDR3 DNA sequence: TGTGCCAGCAGCTTCGAGGGGGATGGCTACACCTTC. Its protein is CASSFEGDGYTF. Full variable domain (missing parts from reference TRBV7-3 and TRBJ1-2): GAGVSQTPSNKVTEKGKYVELRCDPISGHTALYWYRQSLGQGPEFLIYFQGTGAADDSGLPNDRFFAVRPEGSVSTLKIQRTERGDSAVYLCASSFEGDGYTFGSGTRLTVV.

The CDR3 here is CASSLGGAPGGQYF. The DNA of the CDR3 is TGTGCCAGCAGTTTAGGAGGGGCCCCCGGTGGGCAGTACTTC. This chain connects TRBV27 to TRBJ2-7; maybe TRBD2 (6 bases). The germline V and J ends were trimmed by 2 bases and 9 bases, with 17 bases remaining between them. This CDR3 is 14 amino acids long. Germline CDR1 reads MNHEY; CDR2 reads SMNVEV (reference sequence).

The chain carries TRBV2 and TRBJ2-6, with 7 bases lining up with TRBD2. From germline, CDR1 is SNHLY and CDR2 FYNNEI. The CDR3 has 17 residues. Unmatched junction bases numbered 4, after V lost 2 bases and J lost 0 bases. The CDR3 region is CASSEPGLSSGANVLTF. In nucleotides, the CDR3 is TGTGCCAGCAGTGAACCGGGACTATCCTCTGGGGCCAACGTCCTGACTTTC.

The chain links TRBV9 to TRBJ2-7; 7 nucleotides line up with TRBD2. There are 15 residues in the CDR3. CDR1 and CDR2 from the germline V gene are SGDLS and YYNGEE. After removal of 0 bases from V and 0 bases from J, the junction contained 3 bases not matched to a gene. In DNA, the CDR3 is TGTGCCAGCAGCGTAGGCGGGAGCAGCTCCTACGAGCAGTACTTC. Translated, it gives CASSVGGSSSYEQYF.

J is TRBJ1-1 and V is TRBV5-1, with TRBD1 identical over 10 bases. CDR3 length: 14 residues. Trimming at V came to 6 bases and at J to 4 bases, leaving 6 bases not matched to a gene. Per germline, CDR1 SGHRS and CDR2 YFSETQ. CDR3 DNA: TGCGCCAGCAAGGGACAGGGGTCGACCACTGAAGCTTTCTTT. Its translation: CASKGQGSTTEAFF.

The CDR3: CASSVAIRDRRDYTGELFF. CDR3 in DNA: TGTGCCAGCAGCGTAGCCATAAGGGACAGGAGAGATTACACCGGGGAGCTGTTTTTT. The chain carries TRBV9 and TRBJ2-2; 8 nucleotides line up with TRBD1. CDR1 is SGDLS, CDR2 YYNGEE, per germline. The CDR3 is made up of 19 amino acids. Trimming took 0 bases from V and 3 from J; bases not matched to a gene: 13. Filled out from reference TRBV9 and TRBJ2-2, the complete variable domain reads DSGVTQTPKHLITATGQRVTLRCSPRSGDLSVYWYQQSLDQGLQFLIQYYNGEERAKGNILERFSAQQFPDLHSELNLSSLELGDSALYFCASSVAIRDRRDYTGELFFGEGSRLTVL.

J is TRBJ2-1 and V is TRBV4-1; 9 bases align to TRBD2. V lost 0 bases, J lost 4 bases, and 7 bases stayed unmatched. CDR3 size: 17 residues. CDR1 MGHRA and CDR2 YSYEKL come from the germline V gene. For the CDR3, the DNA is TGCGCCAGCAGCCAAGATCGGGGACTAGCAGTATACAATGAGCAGTTCTTC. Translating gives CASSQDRGLAVYNEQFF.

The chain carries TRBV5-4 and TRBJ2-2; TRBD1 matches at 11 bases. The germline CDR1 and CDR2 sequences are SGHNT and YYREEE (reference sequence). Losses at the gene ends were 4 bases for V and 6 bases for J; bases not matched to a gene: 5. The CDR3 consists of 15 residues. CDR3 nucleotide sequence: TGTGCCAGCAGCCCCCGGGACAGGGGGGCCGGGGAGCTGTTTTTT. The encoded protein is CASSPRDRGAGELFF.

V usage is TRBV2 and J usage is TRBJ2-2; the match to TRBD1 covers 7 bases. V lost 8 bases, J lost 6 bases, and 9 bases stayed unmatched. CDR1 is SNHLY, CDR2 FYNNEI, per germline. This CDR3 has 14 residues. CDR3 sequence reads: CASGEKTGPGELFF. The CDR3 DNA is TGTGCCAGCGGGGAGAAGACAGGGCCCGGGGAGCTGTTTTTT.

This chain joins TRBV5-1 and TRBJ2-7; D possibly corresponds to TRBD1 (6 bases). The V gene lost 5 bases and the J gene lost 5 bases, with 14 bases spanning the gap. The CDR3 is 13 residues long. Germline V gene sequence: CDR1 SGHRS, CDR2 YFSETQ. The CDR3 sequence: CASRDSLTDEQYF. The CDR3 DNA sequence: TGCGCCAGCAGGGACAGTTTAACGGACGAGCAGTACTTC.